A single sample gave rise to the 10 T cell receptor beta chains below, sequenced in a study of identifying expanded T cells in peripheral blood. Measured with immunoSEQ multiplex PCR; TCRdb has only the in-frame clones, and not every one. The table has some 97,000 clones, 75% to 90% seen once. What was sequenced was blood. The receptor set was obtained from a person aged 18 to 75 in good health.

This clone has more than one count but fewer than ten. The chain recombines TRBV7-2 with TRBJ2-1; TRBD2 matches 7 bases. V dropped 3 bases and J dropped 2; count of bases not matched to a gene: 7. The CDR3 runs to 16 residues. CDR1 SGHTA and CDR2 FQGNSA come from the germline V gene. CDR3 region: CASSLWGGSTYNEQFF. DNA of the CDR3: TGTGCCAGCAGCTTGTGGGGCGGGAGTACCTACAATGAGCAGTTCTTC.

The rearrangement links TRBV4-1 to TRBJ2-1; D is possibly TRBD1 or TRBD2 (5 bases each). Per germline, CDR1 MGHRA and CDR2 YSYEKL. This CDR3 region has 14 residues. V lost 4 bases to trimming and J lost 7 bases, with 14 bases between them. The CDR3, as DNA: TGCGCCAGCAGCCTCCGGGACGTAGTGAATGAGCAGTTCTTC. Amino acids: CASSLRDVVNEQFF.

The V and J genes are TRBV11-2 and TRBJ1-1; the D gene is possibly TRBD1 (5 bases). V was cut by 5 bases and J by 1 base, with 14 bases left in between. The length of the CDR3 is 15 residues. In germline, CDR1 is SGHAT, CDR2 FQNNGV. The CDR3 sequence: CASSVTDSENTEAFF. The CDR3 DNA is TGTGCCAGCAGCGTAACCGACAGTGAGAACACTGAAGCTTTCTTT.

J is TRBJ2-4 and V is TRBV7-9; no clear D gene. Germline V CDR1 and CDR2: SEHNR, FQNEAQ (reference sequence). V was trimmed by 1 base and J by 3 bases, leaving 4 bases between them. The CDR3 length is 13 residues. The CDR3: CASSLGVKNIQYF. CDR3 nucleotides: TGTGCCAGCAGCTTAGGGGTCAAAAACATTCAGTACTTC.

V usage is TRBV6-6 and J usage is TRBJ2-1; D is undetermined. The germline V gene encodes CDR1 MNHNY and CDR2 SVGAGI (reference sequence). V lost 7 bases to trimming and J lost 8 bases, with 18 bases between them. This CDR3 region has 14 residues. The CDR3 loop reads CASKDTGDNDEQFF. The CDR3, as DNA: TGTGCCAGCAAAGACACCGGCGACAACGATGAGCAGTTCTTC.

The chain employs TRBV25-1 and TRBJ1-2, with unresolved D. Trimming shortened V by 2 bases and J by 5 bases, and 15 bases separated the two germline ends. The CDR3 consists of 15 residues. Germline CDR1 is MGHDK and CDR2 is SYGVNS. CDR3 sequence reads: CASSEGGGFFYGYTF. The DNA of the CDR3 is TGTGCCAGCAGTGAAGGAGGAGGGTTTTTTTATGGCTACACCTTC.

This clone showed up just a few times. J is TRBJ2-7 and V is TRBV4-2; maybe TRBD2 (6 bases). CDR1 is LGHNA and CDR2 is YNFKEQ in the germline V gene. CDR3 length: 17 amino acids. The V and J ends lost 1 base and 1 base respectively, with 17 bases between them. CDR3 in DNA: TGTGCCAGCAGCCAAGTATCGGCGGGGCTAGGGTCCTACGAGCAGTACTTC. It codes for CASSQVSAGLGSYEQYF.

This clone has a single count. The chain couples TRBV5-1 to TRBJ1-2; 9 positions agree with TRBD1. The ends lost 0 bases at V and 0 bases at J; junction bases unmatched: 12. CDR3 length: 19 residues. The germline CDR1 and CDR2 sequences are SGHRS and YFSETQ. The CDR3 nucleotides are TGCGCCAGCAGCTTGGCCTTGCTAGACAGGGGGGGACCTAACTATGGCTACACCTTC. This translates into CASSLALLDRGGPNYGYTF.

The CDR3: CASSRGRSTGEQFF. The CDR3 nucleotides are TGTGCCAGCAGCCGCGGTCGGTCTACAGGTGAGCAGTTCTTC. The V gene is TRBV6-5, the J gene TRBJ2-1, with D perhaps TRBD1 (5 bases). CDR1 MNHEY and CDR2 SVGAGI come from the germline V gene. The CDR3 runs 14 residues. Trimming removed 6 bases at V and 9 bases at J, with 18 bases between.

This rearrangement joins TRBV18 to TRBJ2-5; D not certain. The germline CDR1 and CDR2 sequences are KGHSH and LQKENI. Trimming left V 2 bases short and J 4 bases short, with 5 bases between. The CDR3 has 12 amino acids. The CDR3 region has the DNA TGTGCCAGCTCACCATCGGCAGAGACCCAGTACTTC. Translation: CASSPSAETQYF.